The source of this T cell receptor beta chain is a study of patients and donors after allogeneic stem cell transplantation. This clonotype was detected ten times or more. The germline V gene encodes CDR1 KGHSH and CDR2 LQKENI. V lost 3 bases to trimming and J lost 0 bases, with 12 bases between them. This CDR3 is built from 15 residues. TCRdb called the RT-PCR reads again in MiXCR, with one record for every CDR3 protein. The table lists about a million distinct CDR3 sequences, over 15% of them singletons. This chain connects TRBV18 to TRBJ2-7; tentatively, D is TRBD1 (6 bases). What was sequenced was blood, either unsorted or a sorted T cell fraction (not recorded which). This receptor was obtained from a human donor who was either an allogeneic HSCT recipient or a stem cell or donor lymphocyte infusion donor (not recorded which). It is not recorded whose cells these are; they may come from a transplant donor. The CDR3 protein is CASSPVRDNSYEQYF. The DNA for the CDR3 is TGTGCCAGCTCACCGGTCCGGGACAACTCCTACGAGCAGTACTTC.